This T cell receptor beta chain was documented in a study of T cells in Graves' hyperthyroidism and ophthalmopathy (dated by TCRdb to between 2018 and 2021). Study-wide context: TCR V-J signatures able to tell the groups apart were searched for in a discovery cohort of approximately 95 patients, of whom fewer than 45 had Graves' ophthalmopathy and some 60 had stable Graves' hyperthyroidism. For training and testing, the 100 or so patients in the discovery cohort were randomly divided in a 7:3 ratio. Once sampling was done, hyperthyroidism patients were given methimazole at a starting dose of 30 mg daily, whereas ophthalmopathy patients were given high-dose intravenous methylprednisolone. TCR Vbeta CDR3 sequencing of 120 to 150 peripheral blood samples (43 ophthalmopathy, 75 to 85 hyperthyroidism and roughly 17 progressor patients) is reported in the paper. In several Graves' hyperthyroidism patients, the study also compared T-cell repertoires from thyroid tissue with T-cell repertoires from blood. An independent validation cohort of around 19 hyperthyroidism patients and about 15 patients who later progressed to ophthalmopathy tested prospective prediction of ophthalmopathy. Beyond this particular receptor, the publication reports: In validation, progression to ophthalmopathy was predicted by the model with more than 65% sensitivity and 72% to 85% specificity, a median of approximately 7.1 months before onset. A model built on a 13 V-J signature distinguished ophthalmopathy from stable hyperthyroidism, reaching 85% to 90% sensitivity and around 81% specificity in cross-validation and 80%/75% in testing. No statistical method was used to fix the sample size in advance, and group allocation was not hidden from the investigators. Most expanded thyroid clonotypes (frequency above 0.001) were also detected in blood, suggesting blood repertoires may reflect thyroid immune responses.

Stable Graves' hyperthyroidism was defined as no progression to ophthalmopathy during 18 months of follow-up. Hyperthyroidism patients were aged 18 to 65 years and newly diagnosed, with disease duration of less than 2 months. Any patient with an uncontrolled infection, another autoimmune disease, pregnancy or lactation was excluded. Diagnoses were based on clinical symptoms, serum thyroxine and TRAb, thyroid ultrasound and orbital computed tomography. Total RNA was extracted using Trizol reagent, and RNA quality was assessed on an Agilent 2100 Bioanalyzer. The TCR beta CDR3 regions were amplified from RNA transcripts. The first round of RT-PCR for the TCR CDR3 was performed with the HTBI primer set and the Qiagen OneStep RT-PCR kit. The libraries were constructed in a second round of multiplex PCR and then size-selected and purified. Libraries were sequenced paired-end with 100 bp reads on an Illumina HiSeq2000. Regarding the original processing steps: SOAPnuke was used to process the raw data, throwing out any read that contained adapters or uncalled bases, had a mean Phred below 15, or lacked an exact constant-primer or identifier match. COPE v1.2.5 was used to merge high-quality paired reads, and clonotypes were defined as unique nucleotide sequences. MiTCR v1.1 was used to align the clonotypes against IMGT TRBV, TRBD and TRBJ reference segments. The analysis included only V-J combinations with a frequency above 0.0001, which together covered 99.2% of the repertoires. The TCS score was defined as F50 (clonal expansion) divided by E x V (chaos), with BLOSUM62-based TCRdist calculated between CDR3 peptides within each V-J. Welch's t-statistics and random forest reduced approximately 520 V-J features to 10 to 15, which were used in a naive Bayes classifier (R e1071). The similarity between thyroid and blood repertoires was quantified using the Morisita-Horn index. The public reads were quality trimmed at Q25 with fastp and then assembled into clones with MiXCR by TCRdb, keeping productive beta chains. Each CDR3 protein appears once, grouped with its most common genes and DNA. These V and J calls originate from TCRdb's pipeline instead of the authors' own analysis. The sample has a few hundred thousand distinct CDR3 sequences on record, roughly 46% of them singletons. The ten top clones hold around 8% of the sample.

Points on this clonotype: Its antigen has not been determined. Base quality data are lacking; no much larger clone is found one base away.

This TCR came from a woman aged 18-29 years with Graves' hyperthyroidism. The sequencing input was peripheral blood or thyroid tissue (not recorded which).

CDR3 region: CASSVRVPYNEQFF. The DNA is as follows: TGTGCCAGCAGCGTCAGGGTACCCTACAATGAGCAGTTCTTC. This sequence uses TRBV7-2 and TRBJ2-1; a tentative D call is TRBD1 (5 bases match). Trimming removed 5 bases from V and 2 bases from J, leaving 10 bases between the germline ends. The cysteine opens and the phenylalanine closes a CDR3 of 14 amino acids. Only the CDR3 DNA stays, 42 bases, in frame from base 1. The germline V gene provides CDR1 SGHTA and CDR2 FQGNSA.